The 25 T cell receptor beta chains reported below all come from one sample, sequenced in a study of OX40 agonist ivuxolimab in advanced cancers. TCRdb keeps only in-frame clones here, not all; method: immunoSEQ multiplex PCR. The repertoire holds 25,000 to 30,000 clones, with roughly 80% as singletons. The sequenced sample was CD4+ or CD8+ T cells sorted from blood, obtained in a trial of the OX40 agonist ivuxolimab. The origin of the receptors is an adult with an advanced solid tumor such as melanoma, head and neck, liver or kidney cancer.

Only one count was recorded for this clone. The chain is built from TRBV4-1 and TRBJ1-3, with D unclear. This CDR3 has 15 residues. V was pared by 3 bases and J by 0 bases, with 9 bases between. Germline V CDR1 and CDR2: MGHRA, YSYEKL. Here the CDR3 DNA reads TGCGCCAGCAGCCAGGGCCCGAGCTCTGGAAACACCATATATTTT. This sequence encodes CASSQGPSSGNTIYF.

This chain connects TRBV27 to TRBJ2-1; 12 bases map to TRBD2. The CDR3 is made up of 20 amino acids. Germline V gene data show CDR1 as MNHEY and CDR2 as SMNVEV (reference sequence). Trimming cost V 0 bases and J 6 bases; bases outside gene matches: 15. The CDR3 loop is CASSLSGFGLAGGPGNEQFF. In nucleotides, the CDR3 is TGTGCCAGCAGTTTATCTGGTTTTGGCCTAGCGGGGGGGCCGGGCAATGAGCAGTTCTTC.

This sequence joins TRBV7-9 and TRBJ1-1; unclear D gene. The germline V gene has CDR1 SEHNR and CDR2 FQNEAQ (reference sequence). V dropped 7 bases and J dropped 7 bases, with 10 bases sitting between them. This CDR3 contains 11 residues. The CDR3 nucleotides read TGTGCCAGCATTAAGACGATTGAAGCTTTCTTT. Translation: CASIKTIEAFF.

The chain is built from TRBV11-2 and TRBJ1-1; D is uncertain. Trimming stripped 4 bases from V and 4 bases from J, with 16 bases between. There are 15 residues in the CDR3. The germline V gene has CDR1 SGHAT and CDR2 FQNNGV. This chain's CDR3 is CASSSSSRWGTEAFF. CDR3 DNA sequence: TGTGCCAGCAGCTCGAGTAGTCGGTGGGGCACTGAAGCTTTCTTT. The whole variable domain, remainder taken from reference TRBV11-2 and TRBJ1-1, is EAGVAQSPRYKIIEKRQSVAFWCNPISGHATLYWYQQILGQGPKLLIQFQNNGVVDDSQLPKDRFSAERLKGVDSTLKIQPAKLEDSAVYLCASSSSSRWGTEAFFGQGTRLTVV.

This clone occurred a few times. The rearrangement links TRBV5-1 to TRBJ1-1, with a tentative D call TRBD1 (5 bases). The CDR3 is 14 amino acids. CDR1 SGHRS and CDR2 YFSETQ come from the germline V gene. Between the trimmed V and J ends, which lost 4 bases and 3 bases, there was a span of 13 bases. The CDR3 loop is CASSAGGEDTEAFF. For the CDR3, the DNA is TGCGCCAGCAGCGCCGGAGGGGAGGACACTGAAGCTTTCTTT.

The chain uses TRBV4-1 and TRBJ2-7; a possible D gene is TRBD1 (5 bases). CDR1 and CDR2 from the germline V gene are MGHRA and YSYEKL. The CDR3 length is 14 residues. V lost 0 bases and J 1 base, leaving 7 bases between the germline ends. The CDR3 DNA sequence: TGCGCCAGCAGCCAAGAGCAGGGTTCCTACGAGCAGTACTTC. This gives the protein CASSQEQGSYEQYF.

The table lists this clone with a few counts. The chain links TRBV4-1 to TRBJ2-2, with D maybe TRBD2 (5 bases). The germline CDR1 and CDR2 sequences are MGHRA and YSYEKL. The CDR3 loop spans 14 amino acids. V lost 6 bases, J lost 7 bases, and 15 bases lay in between. The CDR3 bases are TGCGCCAGCAGGCCGGGAACCAACTACGGGGAGCTGTTTTTT. Residues: CASRPGTNYGELFF.

The V call is TRBV6-6, the J call TRBJ1-6; 9 nucleotides agree with TRBD1. The CDR3 length is 16 residues. The germline gives CDR1 MNHNY, CDR2 SVGAGI (reference sequence). V was pared by 5 bases and J by 4 bases, with 6 bases of the junction left unmatched. The CDR3 reads CASSQTGGSYNSPLHF. Written as DNA, the CDR3 is TGTGCCAGCAGTCAAACAGGGGGCTCGTATAATTCACCCCTCCACTTT.

The V gene is TRBV14, the J gene TRBJ2-5; the D gene is possibly TRBD2 (5 bases). CDR3 length: 16 residues. Germline V gene sequence: CDR1 SGHDN, CDR2 FVKESK. V gave up 1 base and J gave up 1 base, with 13 bases separating them. CDR3 bases: TGTGCCAGCAGCCAAGTTAAAGCGGAGCCCCAAGAGACCCAGTACTTC. Encoded protein: CASSQVKAEPQETQYF.

The chain is built from TRBV7-9 and TRBJ2-7, with D possibly matching TRBD1 (6 bases). The length of the CDR3 is 14 residues. V lost 3 bases, J lost 2 bases, and 11 bases lay in between. CDR1 and CDR2 (germline): SEHNR, FQNEAQ (reference sequence). This CDR3 is CASSFQNRAYEQYF. The CDR3 region has the DNA TGTGCCAGCAGCTTTCAGAACAGGGCCTACGAGCAGTACTTC.

The chain is built from TRBV10-3 and TRBJ2-7, with 8 bases that match TRBD2. There are 12 residues in the CDR3. Trimming at V came to 8 bases and at J to 7 bases, leaving 7 bases not matched to a gene. Germline loops: CDR1 ENHRY, CDR2 SYGVKD. This CDR3 is CAILAGGREQYF. The CDR3 DNA follows: TGTGCCATCCTGGCGGGGGGAAGAGAGCAGTACTTC.

This chain connects TRBV5-5 to TRBJ2-7, with 7 bases that match TRBD1. The ends lost 4 bases at V and 0 bases at J; junction bases unmatched: 7. CDR1 and CDR2 from the germline V gene are SGHKS and YYEKEE (reference sequence). The CDR3 runs 15 residues. CDR3 bases: TGTGCCAGCAGCCAGAGACAGGGCCTCTCCTACGAGCAGTACTTC. It is translated as CASSQRQGLSYEQYF.

This chain links TRBV6-1 with TRBJ1-5, with D hard to call. The CDR3 loop spans 14 amino acids. CDR1 MNHNS and CDR2 SASEGT come from the germline V gene. V was trimmed by 7 bases and J by 0 bases, leaving 10 bases between them. CDR3: CASTDTGSNQPQHF. CDR3 bases: TGTGCCAGCACCGACACGGGTAGCAATCAGCCCCAGCATTTT.

This chain joins TRBV7-8 and TRBJ1-1; 7 bases are shared with TRBD1. V was pared by 4 bases and J by 4 bases, with 9 bases of the junction left unmatched. The CDR3 has 15 residues. From germline, CDR1 is SGHVS and CDR2 FQNEAQ. The CDR3 spells CASSYRTGFGTEAFF. In DNA, the CDR3 is TGTGCCAGCAGCTACAGGACAGGCTTTGGCACTGAAGCTTTCTTT.

The DNA for the CDR3 is TGTGCCAGCAGCCAAGAAGTAGGGGGCTTTTCCACCATATATTTT. This sequence encodes CASSQEVGGFSTIYF. V gene TRBV4-2 combines with J gene TRBJ1-3; 7 bases map to TRBD1. J was trimmed by 9 bases and V by 0 bases; bases with no gene match: 8. Germline CDR1 reads LGHNA; CDR2 reads YNFKEQ. This CDR3 is built from 15 residues.

This clone was seen a single time. This chain connects TRBV2 to TRBJ2-7, with 8 bases fitting TRBD1. V lost 8 bases to trimming and J lost 5 bases; unmatched junction nucleotides: 2. Germline lookup yields CDR1 SNHLY and CDR2 FYNNEI. The CDR3 has 11 residues. DNA of the CDR3: TGTGCCAGCGCAGGGGGCCACGAGCAGTACTTC. Translating gives CASAGGHEQYF.

The CDR3 spells CASSLGIYGTEYGYTF. The DNA of the CDR3 is TGTGCCAGCAGCTTAGGGATTTACGGGACAGAATATGGCTACACCTTC. This chain joins TRBV7-9 and TRBJ1-2, with 7 bases lining up with TRBD1. The V gene's germline CDR1 is SEHNR and CDR2 FQNEAQ (reference sequence). With 1 base clipped from V and 5 bases from J, the junction kept 10 bases outside the gene matches. The CDR3 has 16 amino acids.

The CDR3 sequence: CASSLALLGGVIADTQYF. The DNA for the CDR3 is TGTGCCAGCAGCTTAGCGCTCTTAGGGGGGGTCATCGCAGATACGCAGTATTTT. This chain joins TRBV7-8 and TRBJ2-3; perhaps TRBD2 as D (7 bases). This CDR3 has 18 amino acids. V lost 0 bases, J lost 4 bases, and 20 bases lay in between. Germline V lookup: CDR1 SGHVS, CDR2 FQNEAQ.

The chain joins TRBV4-1 to TRBJ2-4, with a tentative D call TRBD2 (7 bases). CDR3 length equals 15 residues. Germline-derived CDR1 and CDR2 are MGHRA and YSYEKL. V gave up 1 base and J gave up 8 bases, with 15 bases separating them. Here the CDR3 DNA reads TGCGCCAGCAGCCAAGGTGGGGGAGGGGGAGACATTCAGTACTTC. Protein sequence: CASSQGGGGGDIQYF.

In nucleotides, the CDR3 is TGTGCCAGCAGCCCCCACAGGGGGCAAGAGTATGGCTACACCTTC. Its protein is CASSPHRGQEYGYTF. The chain combines TRBV7-6 with TRBJ1-2; 9 bases line up with TRBD1. CDR1 and CDR2 (germline): SGHVS, FNYEAQ. The J segment lost 5 bases and the V segment lost 5 bases, leaving 9 bases of the junction unmatched. There are 15 residues in the CDR3.

The rearrangement links TRBV4-1 to TRBJ1-2, with a weak D call TRBD1 (5 bases). Looked up from germline, CDR1 is MGHRA and CDR2 is YSYEKL. The CDR3 length is 14 residues. With 1 base removed from V and 9 bases from J, the gap between germline ends came to 15 bases. CDR3 in DNA: TGCGCCAGCAGCCAAGGGTTTGCGACAGAAAGCTACACCTTC. It encodes CASSQGFATESYTF.

CDR3 in DNA: TGTGCCAGCAGCTTAGCGGGCGGGTACCAAGAGACCCAGTACTTC. It translates to CASSLAGGYQETQYF. This chain connects TRBV7-3 to TRBJ2-5; D possibly corresponds to TRBD2 (5 bases). This CDR3 region has 15 residues. V shed 2 bases and J shed 0 bases, with 10 bases lying between them. From germline, CDR1 is SGHTA and CDR2 FQGTGA.

The CDR3 here is CASSHTDGSNQPQHF. The CDR3 nucleotides are TGTGCCAGCAGCCATACGGACGGAAGCAATCAGCCCCAGCATTTT. This chain connects TRBV16 to TRBJ1-5; no definite D call. The CDR3 spans 15 residues. Germline values: CDR1 KGHSY, CDR2 FQNENV. V was clipped by 3 bases and J by 1 base, with 10 bases between them.

The rearrangement links TRBV4-2 to TRBJ1-3, with D unclear. This CDR3 comprises 17 residues. Trimming cost V 0 bases and J 0 bases, with 12 bases left between them. CDR1 and CDR2 (germline): LGHNA, YNFKEQ. The CDR3 region has the DNA TGTGCCAGCAGCCAAGATCTGCGGGGATACTCTGGAAACACCATATATTTT. The encoded protein is CASSQDLRGYSGNTIYF.

As for this clone: A read error may produce the germline difference seen at one junction end. CDR3 bases: TGTGCCAGCAGGTTAGAGGGAGGTTTGGACTTC. This gives the protein CASRLEGGLDF. The genes are TRBV11-2 and TRBJ2-7, with D perhaps matching TRBD2 (6 bases). Germline V gene data show CDR1 as SGHAT and CDR2 as FQNNGV. The CDR3 is 11 residues long.